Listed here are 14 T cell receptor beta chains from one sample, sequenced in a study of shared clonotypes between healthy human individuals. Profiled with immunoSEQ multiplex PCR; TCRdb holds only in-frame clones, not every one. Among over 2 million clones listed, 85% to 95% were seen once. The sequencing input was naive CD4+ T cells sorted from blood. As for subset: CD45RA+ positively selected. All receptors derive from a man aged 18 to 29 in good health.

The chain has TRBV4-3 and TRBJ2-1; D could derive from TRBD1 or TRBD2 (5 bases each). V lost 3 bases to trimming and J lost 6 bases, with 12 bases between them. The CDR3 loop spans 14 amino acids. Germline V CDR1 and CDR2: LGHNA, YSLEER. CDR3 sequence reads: CASSHLGGGNEQFF. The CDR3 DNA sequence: TGCGCCAGCAGCCACCTAGGTGGGGGCAATGAGCAGTTCTTC.

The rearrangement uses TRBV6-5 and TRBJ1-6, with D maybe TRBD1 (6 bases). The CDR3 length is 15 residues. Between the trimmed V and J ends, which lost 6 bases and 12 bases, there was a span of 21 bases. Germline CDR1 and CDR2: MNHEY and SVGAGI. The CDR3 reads CASSRGGDQKGPLHF. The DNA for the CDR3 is TGTGCCAGCAGCCGAGGGGGAGACCAAAAAGGACCCCTCCACTTT.

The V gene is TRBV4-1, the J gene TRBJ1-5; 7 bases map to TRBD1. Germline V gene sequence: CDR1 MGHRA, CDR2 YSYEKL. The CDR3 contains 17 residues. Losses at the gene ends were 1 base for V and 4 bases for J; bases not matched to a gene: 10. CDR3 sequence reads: CASSQGGTGQTNQPQHF. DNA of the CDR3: TGCGCCAGCAGCCAAGGGGGGACGGGACAGACTAATCAGCCCCAGCATTTT.

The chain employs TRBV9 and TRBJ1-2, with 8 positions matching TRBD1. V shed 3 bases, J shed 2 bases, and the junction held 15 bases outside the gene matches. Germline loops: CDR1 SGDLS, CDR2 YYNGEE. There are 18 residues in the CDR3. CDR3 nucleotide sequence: TGTGCCAGCAGCGCCCAGACCTACGCAGGGGGCCTCAACTATGGCTACACCTTC. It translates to CASSAQTYAGGLNYGYTF.

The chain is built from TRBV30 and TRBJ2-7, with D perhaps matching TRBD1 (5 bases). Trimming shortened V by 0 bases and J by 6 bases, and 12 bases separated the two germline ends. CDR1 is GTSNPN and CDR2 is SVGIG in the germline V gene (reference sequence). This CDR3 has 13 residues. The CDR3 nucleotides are TGTGCCTGGAGTGTGCCAGGGCGCTCCGAGCAGTACTTC. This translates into CAWSVPGRSEQYF.

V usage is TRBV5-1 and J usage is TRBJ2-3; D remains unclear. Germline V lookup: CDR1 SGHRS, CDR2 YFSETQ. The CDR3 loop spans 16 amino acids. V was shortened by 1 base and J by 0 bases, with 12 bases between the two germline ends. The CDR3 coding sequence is TGCGCCAGCAGCTTGAGCCCCGGCAGGAGCACAGATACGCAGTATTTT. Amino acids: CASSLSPGRSTDTQYF.

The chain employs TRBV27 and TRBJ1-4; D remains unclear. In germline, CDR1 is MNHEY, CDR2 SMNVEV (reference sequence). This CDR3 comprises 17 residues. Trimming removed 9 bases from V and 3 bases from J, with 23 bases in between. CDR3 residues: CARTLRPRRASNEKLFF. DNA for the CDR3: TGTGCCAGAACCCTCCGGCCTAGGAGGGCCTCTAATGAAAAACTGTTTTTT.

The CDR3 DNA is TGTGCCAGCAGCTTTATGGGTTACACAGATACGCAGTATTTT. It specifies CASSFMGYTDTQYF. The genes are TRBV11-2 and TRBJ2-3; the D is unclear. CDR1 is SGHAT and CDR2 is FQNNGV in the germline V gene. This CDR3 is built from 14 residues. The V and J ends lost 3 bases and 2 bases respectively, with 9 bases between them.

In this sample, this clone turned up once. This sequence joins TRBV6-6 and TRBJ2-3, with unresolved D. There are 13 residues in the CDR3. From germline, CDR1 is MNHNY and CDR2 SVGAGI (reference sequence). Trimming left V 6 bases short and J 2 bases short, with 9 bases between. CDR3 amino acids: CASRPLYTDTQYF. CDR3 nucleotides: TGTGCCAGCAGACCCCTTTACACAGATACGCAGTATTTT.

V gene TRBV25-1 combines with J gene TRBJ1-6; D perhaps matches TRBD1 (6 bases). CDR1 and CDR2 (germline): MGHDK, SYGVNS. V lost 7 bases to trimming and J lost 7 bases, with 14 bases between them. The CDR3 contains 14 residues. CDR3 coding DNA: TGTGCCAGCACTAAAGGGGGAAAAAATTCACCCCTCCACTTT. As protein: CASTKGGKNSPLHF.

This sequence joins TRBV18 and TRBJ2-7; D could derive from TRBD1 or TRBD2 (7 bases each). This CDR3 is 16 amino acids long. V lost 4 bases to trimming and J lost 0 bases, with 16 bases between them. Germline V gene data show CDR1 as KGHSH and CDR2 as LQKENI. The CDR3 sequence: CASSLQGRASSYEQYF. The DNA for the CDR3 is TGTGCCAGCTCACTACAGGGGAGGGCAAGCTCCTACGAGCAGTACTTC.

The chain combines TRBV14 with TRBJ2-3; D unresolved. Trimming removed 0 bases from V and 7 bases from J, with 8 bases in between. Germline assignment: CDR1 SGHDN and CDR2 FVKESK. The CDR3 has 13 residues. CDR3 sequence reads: CASSQEGRNTQYF. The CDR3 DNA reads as TGTGCCAGCAGCCAAGAAGGGCGGAATACGCAGTATTTT.

For the CDR3, the DNA is TGTGCCAGCAGCTTGGGAACAGGGTCGGGTACTGAAGCTTTCTTT. It specifies CASSLGTGSGTEAFF. The chain recombines TRBV5-8 with TRBJ1-1, with D possibly matching TRBD1 (6 bases). This CDR3 spans 15 amino acids. Trimming took 0 bases from V and 5 from J, leaving 14 bases between them. Germline-derived CDR1 and CDR2 are SGHTS and YDEGEE. Using reference TRBV5-8 and TRBJ1-1 for the parts outside the CDR3, the full variable domain is EAGVTQSPTHLIKTRGQQATLRCSPISGHTSVYWYQQALGLGLQFLLWYDEGEERNRGNFPPRFSGRQFPNYSSELNVNALELEDSALYLCASSLGTGSGTEAFFGQGTRLTVV.

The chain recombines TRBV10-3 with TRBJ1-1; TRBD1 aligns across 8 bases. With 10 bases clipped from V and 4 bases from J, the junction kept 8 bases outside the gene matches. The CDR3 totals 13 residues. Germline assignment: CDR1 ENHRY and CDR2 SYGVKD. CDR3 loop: CASGQGAGTEAFF. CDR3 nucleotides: TGTGCCAGCGGCCAGGGGGCAGGCACTGAAGCTTTCTTT.